One sample yielded the 21 T cell receptor beta chains listed below, sequenced in a study of OX40 agonist ivuxolimab in advanced cancers. TCRdb keeps only in-frame clones here, not all; method: immunoSEQ multiplex PCR. This sample carries around 80,000 clones, around nine tenths of them seen once, and the ten largest clones take about 0.78%. Sequenced here: CD4+ or CD8+ T cells sorted from blood, sampled in a trial of the OX40 agonist ivuxolimab. The receptors were gathered from an adult with an advanced solid tumor such as melanoma, head and neck, liver or kidney cancer.

The V and J genes are TRBV4-3 and TRBJ2-7, with 9 bases fitting TRBD1. The CDR3 is 18 residues long. Germline V CDR1 and CDR2: LGHNA, YSLEER. V was pared by 1 base and J by 1 base, with 11 bases of the junction left unmatched. This CDR3 reads CASSQGSLGTGTSYEQYF. The CDR3 coding sequence is TGCGCCAGCAGCCAAGGCAGTCTAGGGACAGGGACTTCCTACGAGCAGTACTTC.

The chain joins TRBV11-2 to TRBJ1-3; D is uncertain. The germline V and J ends were trimmed by 7 bases and 0 bases, with 13 bases remaining between them. CDR3 size: 15 residues. Germline CDR1 reads SGHAT; CDR2 reads FQNNGV. The CDR3 region is CASTSERLSGNTIYF. The DNA for the CDR3 is TGTGCCAGCACCTCGGAGCGACTCTCTGGAAACACCATATATTTT.

This clone has a handful of counts. The chain carries TRBV29-1 and TRBJ1-3, with no clear D. The CDR3 length is 16 residues. V was trimmed by 1 base and J by 2 bases, leaving 15 bases between them. From germline, CDR1 is SQVTM and CDR2 ANQGSEA. The chain's CDR3 is CSVEGSASWAGNTIYF. DNA for the CDR3: TGCAGCGTTGAAGGTTCAGCTTCATGGGCTGGAAACACCATATATTTT.

The CDR3 DNA is TGTGCCAGCAGTGACAGGGGGGGCTCCTACGAGCAGTACTTC. It translates to CASSDRGGSYEQYF. The J gene is TRBJ2-7, the V gene TRBV6-1, with D possibly called TRBD1 or TRBD2 (7 bases each). Between the trimmed V and J ends, which lost 3 bases and 0 bases, there was a span of 9 bases. The germline gives CDR1 MNHNS, CDR2 SASEGT. This CDR3 is 14 amino acids long.

In this sample, this clone turned up once. The chain couples TRBV5-1 to TRBJ2-3, with 9 bases matching TRBD1. V dropped 5 bases and J dropped 5; count of bases not matched to a gene: 6. The CDR3 has 14 amino acids. CDR1 is SGHRS and CDR2 is YFSETQ in the germline V gene. The CDR3 loop is CASRAGQGGDTQYF. The CDR3 DNA is TGCGCCAGCAGGGCGGGACAGGGAGGAGATACGCAGTATTTT.

This sequence joins TRBV6-4 and TRBJ2-7; D may be TRBD1 (5 bases). From germline, CDR1 is MRHNA and CDR2 SNTAGT. V was clipped by 10 bases and J by 0 bases, with 16 bases between them. The CDR3 has 14 amino acids. The CDR3 nucleotides read TGTGCCATCCCGTGTTTGGACATCTCCTACGAGCAGTACTTC. It yields the protein CAIPCLDISYEQYF.

The chain joins TRBV19 to TRBJ2-2; D unresolved. There are 15 residues in the CDR3. Germline lookup yields CDR1 LNHDA and CDR2 SQIVND (reference sequence). V was shortened by 1 base and J by 1 base, with 7 bases between the two germline ends. The CDR3 loop is CASSIAAGNTGELFF. In DNA, the CDR3 is TGTGCCAGTAGTATAGCGGCAGGGAACACCGGGGAGCTGTTTTTT.

This rearrangement joins TRBV4-2 to TRBJ2-7, with 8 bases aligning to TRBD1. Trimming removed 0 bases from V and 0 bases from J; junction bases left unmatched: 10. This CDR3 has 18 residues. Germline V CDR1 and CDR2: LGHNA, YNFKEQ. The CDR3 here is CASSQDRTGQVVSYEQYF. In nucleotides, the CDR3 is TGTGCCAGCAGCCAAGATCGGACGGGACAGGTGGTCTCCTACGAGCAGTACTTC.

This clone was detected once. The chain employs TRBV10-3 and TRBJ2-3, with D tentatively TRBD2 (7 bases). CDR1 ENHRY and CDR2 SYGVKD come from the germline V gene. Between the trimmed V and J ends, which lost 3 bases and 1 base, there was a span of 14 bases. CDR3 length: 16 residues. The DNA for the CDR3 is TGTGCCATCAGTGATCGGGGGGCAAGGGGCACAGATACGCAGTATTTT. This encodes CAISDRGARGTDTQYF.

This clone appeared once. This chain joins TRBV5-3 and TRBJ1-5; D gene uncertain. TRBV5-3 is treated as an ORF (open reading frame) with a function not yet certain. V was trimmed by 4 bases and J by 0 bases, leaving 23 bases between them. The CDR3 loop spans 19 amino acids. CDR3 sequence: CARSPIIVMTGDSNQPQHF. The CDR3 DNA is TGTGCCAGAAGCCCGATTATTGTTATGACGGGTGATAGCAATCAGCCCCAGCATTTT.

V gene TRBV19 combines with J gene TRBJ1-5; D gene uncertain. The germline gives CDR1 LNHDA, CDR2 SQIVND (reference sequence). The V gene lost 5 bases and the J gene lost 0 bases, with 5 bases spanning the gap. The CDR3 has 13 residues. The CDR3, as DNA: TGTGCCAGTAGTCAGTATAGCAATCAGCCCCAGCATTTT. This translates into CASSQYSNQPQHF.

The rearrangement joins TRBV5-1 to TRBJ1-4; D is perhaps TRBD1 (6 bases). Between the trimmed V and J ends, which lost 0 bases and 8 bases, there was a span of 14 bases. Germline CDR1 and CDR2: SGHRS and YFSETQ. This CDR3 has 15 residues. This CDR3 reads CASSLVAGEGEKLFF. The CDR3 bases are TGCGCCAGCAGCTTGGTGGCAGGGGAGGGGGAAAAACTGTTTTTT.

The chain joins TRBV27 to TRBJ1-2; 8 nucleotides match TRBD1. The J segment lost 6 bases and the V segment lost 3 bases, leaving 6 bases of the junction unmatched. Germline CDR1 is MNHEY and CDR2 is SMNVEV (reference sequence). The CDR3 runs 14 residues. The CDR3 DNA reads as TGTGCCAGCAGTTTCGGTTACAGGGGGGATGGCTACACCTTC. This encodes CASSFGYRGDGYTF.

V is TRBV19 and J is TRBJ2-2; no clear D gene. The germline V gene has CDR1 LNHDA and CDR2 SQIVND (reference sequence). CDR3 length: 14 residues. Deletions cut 4 bases from V and 1 base from J, with 7 bases between. The CDR3 loop is CASSTTVNTGELFF. The DNA for the CDR3 is TGTGCCAGTAGTACCACTGTGAACACCGGGGAGCTGTTTTTT.

The chain has TRBV2 and TRBJ2-2; D unclear. Germline V CDR1 and CDR2: SNHLY, FYNNEI. The CDR3 covers 14 residues. V lost 3 bases and J lost 3, with 8 bases in between. In nucleotides, the CDR3 is TGTGCCAGCAGTGAGTGGCGGTACACCGGGGAGCTGTTTTTT. Translation: CASSEWRYTGELFF.

This chain uses TRBV5-8 with TRBJ1-1; the match to TRBD1 covers 7 bases. CDR1 is SGHTS and CDR2 is YDEGEE in the germline V gene. With V trimmed by 8 bases and J by 5 bases, 6 bases remained unmatched. This CDR3 comprises 12 residues. The CDR3 region has the DNA TGTGCCAGTGACAGGGAGGATACTGAAGCTTTCTTT. Translation gives CASDREDTEAFF.

CDR3 protein: CAISEFTGGYEQYF. The DNA for the CDR3 is TGTGCCATCAGTGAGTTTACAGGGGGTTACGAGCAGTACTTC. The chain combines TRBV10-3 with TRBJ2-7, with 8 bases identical to TRBD1. Per germline, CDR1 ENHRY and CDR2 SYGVKD. This CDR3 is 14 amino acids long. J was trimmed by 4 bases and V by 1 base; bases with no gene match: 3.

In DNA, the CDR3 is TGTGCCAGCAGGGTAGGGGGGGGTCTTTCCTACAATGAGCAGTTCTTC. It encodes CASRVGGGLSYNEQFF. This chain connects TRBV28 to TRBJ2-1; tentatively, D is TRBD2 (7 bases). CDR1 and CDR2 (germline): MDHEN, SYDVKM. The ends were cut back, 6 bases at V and 1 base at J, with 16 bases in the middle. There are 16 residues in the CDR3.

The genes are TRBV28 and TRBJ2-5; D perhaps matches TRBD2 (5 bases). The CDR3 has 14 amino acids. V shed 5 bases and J shed 5 bases, with 15 bases lying between them. CDR1 is MDHEN, CDR2 SYDVKM, per germline. The CDR3 protein is CASSPTGGRETQYF. As DNA, the CDR3 is TGTGCCAGCAGTCCTACCGGAGGACGGGAGACCCAGTACTTC.

The V and J genes are TRBV7-9 and TRBJ2-3; D is unresolved. Germline V gives CDR1 SEHNR, CDR2 FQNEAQ (reference sequence). Trimming left V 5 bases short and J 1 base short, with 16 bases between. The CDR3 extends over 16 amino acids. CDR3 sequence reads: CASSTSHFYGTDTQYF. The DNA of the CDR3 is TGTGCCAGCAGCACAAGCCACTTCTACGGCACAGATACGCAGTATTTT. The full variable domain, in which reference TRBV7-9 and TRBJ2-3 provide the parts outside the CDR3, is DTGVSQNPRHKITKRGQNVTFRCDPISEHNRLYWYRQTLGQGPEFLTYFQNEAQLEKSRLLSDRFSAERPKGSFSTLEIQRTEQGDSAMYLCASSTSHFYGTDTQYFGPGTRLTVL.

The chain has TRBV5-4 and TRBJ1-1; no firm D call. Germline CDR1 reads SGHNT; CDR2 reads YYREEE (reference sequence). The length of the CDR3 is 12 residues. V was shortened by 2 bases and J by 2 bases, with 4 bases between the two germline ends. The CDR3 spells CASSFPNTEAFF. The DNA for the CDR3 is TGTGCCAGCAGCTTCCCAAACACTGAAGCTTTCTTT.